What follows describes a single T cell receptor beta chain. This receptor's antigen is unknown. No per-base quality is available; no much larger clone lies one base away. The entry originates in a study of T cell repertoires in cytomegalovirus infection (dated by TCRdb to between 2019 and 2020). Regarding the research as a whole: The peptide stimulations were aimed at well-studied HLA-B-restricted epitopes as well as recently identified HLA-C-restricted CMV epitopes, whose presentation resists viral immunomodulation. Donor HLA type was relevant to the analysis, as public TCR beta signatures indicated carriage of CMV infection together with the matching HLA type.

In the paper's terms, the treatment or condition label means: in vitro stimulation with specific CMV peptide epitopes to enrich CMV-specific T cells. The germline ends are 17 bases apart after V is trimmed by 5 bases and J by 5 bases. Taken from the germline V gene, the CDR1 and CDR2 loops are SGHVS and FQNEAQ. Including the terminal cysteine and phenylalanine, the CDR3 comprises 15 residues. The read is trimmed to its CDR3 DNA, 45 bases read in frame from base 1. General study outcomes and caveats: In the ex vivo response, HLA-C-restricted CMV-specific TCR beta clonotypes were dominant, and in two of eight donors the single most frequent clonotype came from this HLA-C-restricted group. In both this cohort and an independent roughly 400-donor cohort, the cumulative frequency of public TCR beta family members distinguished carriers of CMV infection plus the relevant HLA type.

The sequencer was an Illumina HiSeq 1500. The raw public reads went through TCRdb reprocessing: fastp at Q25, MiXCR clone calling, in-frame beta chains kept. Each entry is one CDR3 protein sequence, shown with its most common DNA and genes. For this sample the table gives about 890,000 distinct CDR3 sequences, of which around 30% were detected only once. The ten top clones hold roughly an eighth of the sample. This specimen consisted of cultured CD8+ T cells from PBMCs, obtained from culture after CMV antigen stimulation. The source is a human donor in good health (CMV status not recorded). Some clones in this sample may be carry-over from other donors' samples. Here the chain combines TRBV7-8 and TRBJ2-3, with the D gene uncertain. The DNA sequence is as follows: TGTGCCAGCAGCCCGGAAGGTGGTTCGGGAGATACGCAGTATTTT. Its protein reads: CASSPEGGSGDTQYF.